This TCR beta chain was profiled in a study of blood T cell repertoires in COVID-19 (dated by TCRdb to 2020 to 2022). Study-level background: Samples covering the acute and convalescent phases of COVID-19 were provided by collaborators in the United States, Italy and Spain. Deeply sampled blood TCRbeta repertoires from subjects exposed to, actively infected with, or recovered from COVID-19 were included in the dataset. The sample metadata nearly always contained a de-identified subject ID, COVID-19 status, age in years and sex. The samples were drawn from the first 160 participants of the ongoing ImmuneRACE study and from 1,254 subjects provided by 6 global collaborators. The material from the prospective study consisted of cDNA or gDNA derived from T cells, B-cell-depleted T cells, or PBMCs. The repertoires were released in a freely available public database meant as a resource for research on the immune response to SARS-CoV-2. Where HLA class I and class II types were available, the types were taken from metadata supplied by the sample provider, not from assay-based typing. General study outcomes and caveats: Clinical and demographic metadata were provided uncurated, with the amount varying by source and participant.

A note on this clone: This receptor's antigen is unknown. No base qualities exist here, and no much larger clone lies one base off it.

Participants in the prospective study were enrolled through a virtual design, were aged roughly 18 to 90 years, and lived in 24 United States geographic areas. In the prospective study, participants were assigned to cohorts based on the clinical history participants reported in a screening survey and a study questionnaire. Recovered participants in ImmuneRACE Cohort 3 were defined as having two consecutive negative NP/OP PCR tests, clearance from a healthcare professional, or resolution of symptoms. In the prospective study, mobile phlebotomists collected whole blood, serum and a nasopharyngeal or oropharyngeal swab from each participant. Additional blood draws and questionnaires over a 2-month period could optionally be provided by prospective study participants. Before DNA extraction, blood samples from the prospective study were shipped at room temperature or frozen. The immunoSEQ Assay, a bias-controlled multiplex PCR, was used to amplify TCRbeta CDR3 regions from genomic DNA. Per the authors' processing: The number of nucleated cells in each sample was estimated by amplification of reference gene primers within the assay. To quantify the absolute abundance of each unique TCRbeta CDR3 rearrangement, sequence reads were collapsed and filtered. For each sample, productive Simpson clonality was calculated as the square root of Simpson's diversity index over productive rearrangements. This is the immuneACCESS table as TCRdb keeps it, with only in-frame sequences that have V and J called. A part of the clones is gone; compared with another copy, unresolved V genes explain less than half, and the rest is unexplained. That table supplies the V and J calls and clone size; D and trimming were determined from the DNA. A total of some 270,000 clones appear in this sample, around 85% of them only once. The ten most abundant clones make up 3.5% to 5.5% of the sample.

Trimming removed 5 bases from V and 0 bases from J; the gene matches leave 6 bases unexplained. The germline V gene specifies SGHTA as CDR1 and FQGNSA as CDR2. The cysteine opens and the phenylalanine closes a CDR3 of 15 amino acids. The sequence is cut down to CDR3 DNA, 45 bases in frame from base 1. Input material: PBMCs or T cells enriched from blood (not recorded which). The chain joins TRBV7-2 to TRBJ2-7; 8 junctional bases match TRBD2. The clonotype was recovered from a woman younger than 45 who had recovered from COVID-19. The base sequence is TGTGCCAGCAGCCCAACCGGGACTAGCTCCTACGAGCAGTACTTC. Its translation reads: CASSPTGTSSYEQYF.